These 2 T cell receptor beta chains were sequenced from one sample in a study of early T cells in non-severe SARS-CoV-2 infection. TCRdb fed the 5' RACE reads into MiXCR, producing one record per CDR3 protein. The sample includes about 87,000 distinct CDR3 sequences, around 15% of them seen just once. Source material: whole blood. These receptors were taken from an adult who was a healthcare worker with PCR-confirmed SARS-CoV-2 infection or an uninfected control (not recorded which).

The table lists this clonotype with a few counts. Here the CDR3 DNA reads TGCAGCGTTGAATACGACAGGCCCTACGAGCAGTACTTC. Protein: CSVEYDRPYEQYF. The rearrangement links TRBV29-1 to TRBJ2-7; possible D gene TRBD1, 6 bases. The CDR3 runs 13 residues. Germline values: CDR1 SQVTM, CDR2 ANQGSEA. V lost 2 bases and J lost 2, with 10 bases in between.

V and J are TRBV15 and TRBJ1-2; D not resolved. Germline lookup yields CDR1 LNHNV and CDR2 YYDKDF (reference sequence). There are 11 residues in the CDR3. V was trimmed by 4 bases and J by 4 bases, leaving 4 bases between them. The CDR3 sequence: CATSTPYGYTF. In DNA, the CDR3 is TGTGCCACCAGCACCCCCTATGGCTACACCTTC.